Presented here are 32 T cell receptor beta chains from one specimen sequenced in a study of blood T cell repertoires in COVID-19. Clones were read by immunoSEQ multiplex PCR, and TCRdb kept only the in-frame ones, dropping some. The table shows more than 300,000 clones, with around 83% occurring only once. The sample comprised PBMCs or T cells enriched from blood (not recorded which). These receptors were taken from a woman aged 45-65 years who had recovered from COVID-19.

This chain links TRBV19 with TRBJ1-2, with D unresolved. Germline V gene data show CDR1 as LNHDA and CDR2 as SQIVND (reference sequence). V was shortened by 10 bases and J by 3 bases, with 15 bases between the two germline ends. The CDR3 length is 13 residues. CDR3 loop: CATRPNQDYGYTF. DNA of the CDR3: TGTGCCACCCGACCAAATCAGGACTATGGCTACACCTTC.

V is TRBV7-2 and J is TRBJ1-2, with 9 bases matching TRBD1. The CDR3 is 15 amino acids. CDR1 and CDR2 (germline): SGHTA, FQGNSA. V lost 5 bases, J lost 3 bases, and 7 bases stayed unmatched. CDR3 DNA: TGTGCCAGCAGCCCCCAGACAGGGGGACACTATGGCTACACCTTC. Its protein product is CASSPQTGGHYGYTF.

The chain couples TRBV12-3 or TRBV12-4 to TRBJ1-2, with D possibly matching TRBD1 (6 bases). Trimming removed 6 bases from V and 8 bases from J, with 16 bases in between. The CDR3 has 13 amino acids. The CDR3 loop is CASSGGAQGGYTF. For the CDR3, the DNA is TGTGCCAGCAGCGGGGGGGCTCAGGGAGGCTACACCTTC.

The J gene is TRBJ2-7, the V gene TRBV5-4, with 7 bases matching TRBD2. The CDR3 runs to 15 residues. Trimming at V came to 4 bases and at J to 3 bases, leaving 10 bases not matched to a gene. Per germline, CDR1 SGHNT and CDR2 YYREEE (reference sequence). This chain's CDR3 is CASSRGGGTGYEQYF. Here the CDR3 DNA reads TGTGCCAGCAGCCGTGGGGGGGGAACTGGCTACGAGCAGTACTTC.

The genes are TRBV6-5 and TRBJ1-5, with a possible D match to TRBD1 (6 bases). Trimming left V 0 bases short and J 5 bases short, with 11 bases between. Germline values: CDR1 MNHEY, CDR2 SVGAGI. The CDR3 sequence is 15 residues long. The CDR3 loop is CASSYSNQGHQPQHF. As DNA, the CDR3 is TGTGCCAGCAGTTACTCGAATCAGGGGCATCAGCCCCAGCATTTT.

The CDR3 DNA sequence: TGTGCCAGCAAGGACCCAAGGGACAGGGAACGGACCGGGGAGCTGTTTTTT. It is translated as CASKDPRDRERTGELFF. This sequence joins TRBV5-8 and TRBJ2-2, with 9 bases fitting TRBD1. Germline CDR1 SGHTS, CDR2 YDEGEE. Trimming took 6 bases from V and 5 from J; bases not matched to a gene: 14. The CDR3 loop spans 17 amino acids.

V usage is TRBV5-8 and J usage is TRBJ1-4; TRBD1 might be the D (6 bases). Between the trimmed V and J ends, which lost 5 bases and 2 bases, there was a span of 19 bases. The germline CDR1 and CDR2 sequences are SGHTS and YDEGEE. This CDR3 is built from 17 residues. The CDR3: CASSHSDRIVTNEKLFF. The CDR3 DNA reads TGTGCCAGCAGTCACTCTGACAGGATCGTCACTAATGAAAAACTGTTTTTT.

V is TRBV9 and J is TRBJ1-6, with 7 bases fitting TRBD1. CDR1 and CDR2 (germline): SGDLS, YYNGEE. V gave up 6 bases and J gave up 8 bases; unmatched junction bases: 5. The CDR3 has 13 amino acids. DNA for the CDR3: TGTGCCAGCAACTGGGACAGTGATTCACCCCTCCACTTT. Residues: CASNWDSDSPLHF.

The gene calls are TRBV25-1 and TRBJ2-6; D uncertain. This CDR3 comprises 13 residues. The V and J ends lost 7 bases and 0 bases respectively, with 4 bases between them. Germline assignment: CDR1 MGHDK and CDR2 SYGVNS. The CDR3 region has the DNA TGTGCCAGCACCTCCTCTGGGGCCAACGTCCTGACTTTC. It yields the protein CASTSSGANVLTF.

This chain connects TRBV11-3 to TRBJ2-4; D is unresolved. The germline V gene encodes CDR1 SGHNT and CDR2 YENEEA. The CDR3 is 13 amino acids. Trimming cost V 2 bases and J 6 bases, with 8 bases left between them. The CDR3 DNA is TGTGCCAGCAGCTTAAACAGTGTAAACATTCAGTACTTC. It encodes CASSLNSVNIQYF.

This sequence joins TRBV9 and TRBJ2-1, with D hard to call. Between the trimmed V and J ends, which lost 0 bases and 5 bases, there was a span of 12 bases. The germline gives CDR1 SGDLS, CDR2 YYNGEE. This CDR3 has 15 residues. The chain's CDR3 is CASSVVNGWDNEQFF. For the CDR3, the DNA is TGTGCCAGCAGCGTAGTGAACGGGTGGGACAATGAGCAGTTCTTC.

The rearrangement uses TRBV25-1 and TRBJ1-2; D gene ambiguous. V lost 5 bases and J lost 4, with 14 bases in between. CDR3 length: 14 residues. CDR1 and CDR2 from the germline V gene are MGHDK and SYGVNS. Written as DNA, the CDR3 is TGTGCCAGCAGTCCACCGGGTTTTGTCTATGGCTACACCTTC. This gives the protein CASSPPGFVYGYTF.

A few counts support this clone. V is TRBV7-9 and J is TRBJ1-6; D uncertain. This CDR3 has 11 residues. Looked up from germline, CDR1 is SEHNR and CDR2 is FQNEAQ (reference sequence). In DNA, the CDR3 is TGTGACTGCGAGACTCATTCACCCCTCCACTTT. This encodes CDCETHSPLHF.

CDR3 DNA sequence: TGCGCCAGCAGCCACGGCAGGACAGAAGATAATTCACCCCTCCACTTT. Its translation: CASSHGRTEDNSPLHF. V usage is TRBV5-1 and J usage is TRBJ1-6, with a weak D call TRBD1 (6 bases). Trimming removed 4 bases at V and 5 bases at J, with 16 bases between. Germline V gene lookup returns CDR1 SGHRS and CDR2 YFSETQ. CDR3 size: 16 residues.

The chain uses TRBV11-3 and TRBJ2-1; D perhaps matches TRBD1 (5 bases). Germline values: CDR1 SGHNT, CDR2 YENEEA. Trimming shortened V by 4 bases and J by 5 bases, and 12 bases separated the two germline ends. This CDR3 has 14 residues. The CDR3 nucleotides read TGTGCCAGCAGCTCGCAGGGAATCCACAATGAGCAGTTCTTC. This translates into CASSSQGIHNEQFF.

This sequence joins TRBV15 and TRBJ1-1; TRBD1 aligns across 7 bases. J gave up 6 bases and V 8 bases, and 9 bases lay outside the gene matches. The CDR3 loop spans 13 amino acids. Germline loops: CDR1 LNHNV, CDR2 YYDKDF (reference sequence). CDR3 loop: CATAGQSRSEAFF. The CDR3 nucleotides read TGTGCCACCGCGGGACAGTCTAGGTCTGAAGCTTTCTTT. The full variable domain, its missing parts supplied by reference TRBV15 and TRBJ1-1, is DAMVIQNPRYQVTQFGKPVTLSCSQTLNHNVMYWYQQKSSQAPKLLFHYYDKDFNNEADTPDNFQSRRPNTSFCFLDIRSPGLGDTAMYLCATAGQSRSEAFFGQGTRLTVV.

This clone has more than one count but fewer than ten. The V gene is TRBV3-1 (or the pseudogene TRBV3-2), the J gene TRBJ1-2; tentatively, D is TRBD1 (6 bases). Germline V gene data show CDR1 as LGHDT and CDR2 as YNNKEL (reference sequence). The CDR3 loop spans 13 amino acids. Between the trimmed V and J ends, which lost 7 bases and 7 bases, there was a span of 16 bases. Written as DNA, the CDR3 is TGTGCCAGCACCCTTAGGGGGGGGCCTGGCTACACCTTC. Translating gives CASTLRGGPGYTF.

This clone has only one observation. The CDR3 nucleotides are TGTGCCAGCAGCCCTTGGACAGGCGGAAACACCATATATTTT. It is translated as CASSPWTGGNTIYF. This chain uses TRBV7-2 with TRBJ1-3; TRBD1 matches 7 bases. V lost 5 bases, J lost 4 bases, and 5 bases stayed unmatched. Germline V CDR1 and CDR2: SGHTA, FQGNSA. The CDR3 totals 14 residues.

The CDR3 here is CATSWDRGNYGYTF. The CDR3 DNA reads as TGTGCCACCAGCTGGGACAGGGGGAACTATGGCTACACCTTC. The chain couples TRBV15 to TRBJ1-2; 11 bases map to TRBD1. The CDR3 runs 14 residues. Germline assignment: CDR1 LNHNV and CDR2 YYDKDF (reference sequence). The V gene end was trimmed by 5 bases and the J gene end by 2 bases; junction bases not matched to a gene: 1.

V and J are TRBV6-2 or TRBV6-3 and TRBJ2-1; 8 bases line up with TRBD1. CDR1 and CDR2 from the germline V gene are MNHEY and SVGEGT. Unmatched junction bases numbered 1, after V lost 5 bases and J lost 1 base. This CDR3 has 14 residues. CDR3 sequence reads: CASSTGGSYNEQFF. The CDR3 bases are TGTGCCAGCAGTACAGGGGGGTCCTACAATGAGCAGTTCTTC.

CDR3 region: CASSWGGQYTEAFF. The CDR3 DNA follows: TGTGCCAGCAGCTGGGGAGGTCAGTACACTGAAGCTTTCTTT. The chain is built from TRBV5-8 and TRBJ1-1; D call uncertain. The germline gives CDR1 SGHTS, CDR2 YDEGEE. Trimming took 3 bases from V and 3 from J, leaving 12 bases between them. The CDR3 is 14 amino acids. Full variable domain (outside the CDR3, taken from reference TRBV5-8 and TRBJ1-1): EAGVTQSPTHLIKTRGQQATLRCSPISGHTSVYWYQQALGLGLQFLLWYDEGEERNRGNFPPRFSGRQFPNYSSELNVNALELEDSALYLCASSWGGQYTEAFFGQGTRLTVV.

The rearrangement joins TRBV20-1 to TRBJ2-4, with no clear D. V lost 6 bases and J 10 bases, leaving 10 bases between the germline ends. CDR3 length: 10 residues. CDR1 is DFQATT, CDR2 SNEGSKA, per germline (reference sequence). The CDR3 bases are TGCAGTGCCGACTCCGTAATTCAGTACTTC. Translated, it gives CSADSVIQYF.

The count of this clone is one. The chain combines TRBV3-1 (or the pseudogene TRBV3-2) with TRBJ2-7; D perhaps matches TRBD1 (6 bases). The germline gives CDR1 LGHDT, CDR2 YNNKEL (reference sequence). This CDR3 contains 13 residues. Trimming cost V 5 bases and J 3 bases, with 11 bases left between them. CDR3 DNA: TGTGCCAGCAGCTCAACAGGGTTCTACGAGCAGTACTTC. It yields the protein CASSSTGFYEQYF.

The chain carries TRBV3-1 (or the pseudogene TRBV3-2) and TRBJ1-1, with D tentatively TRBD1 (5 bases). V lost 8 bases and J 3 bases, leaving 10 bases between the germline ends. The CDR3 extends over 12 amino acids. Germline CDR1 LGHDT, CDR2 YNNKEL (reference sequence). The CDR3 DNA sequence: TGTGCCAGCGCCCTGGGGCACACTGAAGCTTTCTTT. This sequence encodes CASALGHTEAFF.

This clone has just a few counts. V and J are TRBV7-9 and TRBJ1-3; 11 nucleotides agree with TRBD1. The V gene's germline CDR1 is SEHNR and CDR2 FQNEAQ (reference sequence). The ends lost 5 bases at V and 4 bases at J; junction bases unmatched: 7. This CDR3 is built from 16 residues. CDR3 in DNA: TGTGCCAGCAGCAGAAGGACAGGGGGCGCGGGAAACACCATATATTTT. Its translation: CASSRRTGGAGNTIYF.

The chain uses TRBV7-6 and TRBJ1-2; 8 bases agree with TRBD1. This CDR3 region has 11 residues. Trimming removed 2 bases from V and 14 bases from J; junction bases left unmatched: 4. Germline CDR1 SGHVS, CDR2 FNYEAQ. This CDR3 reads CASSLLRDRTF. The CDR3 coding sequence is TGTGCCAGCAGCTTACTCCGGGACAGGACCTTC. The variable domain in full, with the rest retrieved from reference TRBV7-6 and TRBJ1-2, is GAGVSQSPRYKVTKRGQDVALRCDPISGHVSLYWYRQALGQGPEFLTYFNYEAQQDKSGLPNDRFSAERPEGSISTLTIQRTEQRDSAMYRCASSLLRDRTFGSGTRLTVV.

Here the CDR3 reads CASTLLLQGTHSYEQYF. DNA for the CDR3: TGTGCCAGTACCCTCCTGTTACAGGGGACCCACTCCTACGAGCAGTACTTC. The J gene is TRBJ2-7, the V gene TRBV19, with 7 bases that match TRBD1. V lost 7 bases and J lost 0; bases outside the gene matches: 15. CDR1 LNHDA and CDR2 SQIVND come from the germline V gene (reference sequence). The CDR3 totals 17 residues. Drawing the rest from reference TRBV19 and TRBJ2-7, the complete variable domain is DGGITQSPKYLFRKEGQNVTLSCEQNLNHDAMYWYRQDPGQGLRLIYYSQIVNDFQKGDIAEGYSVSREKKESFPLTVTSAQKNPTAFYLCASTLLLQGTHSYEQYFGPGTRLTVT.

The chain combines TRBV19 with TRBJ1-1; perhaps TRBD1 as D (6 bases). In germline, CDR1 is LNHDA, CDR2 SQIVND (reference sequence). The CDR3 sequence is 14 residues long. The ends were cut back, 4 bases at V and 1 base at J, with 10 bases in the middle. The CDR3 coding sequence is TGTGCCAGTAGTAAATCAGGGGCGAACACTGAAGCTTTCTTT. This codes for CASSKSGANTEAFF. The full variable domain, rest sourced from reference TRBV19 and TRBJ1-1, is DGGITQSPKYLFRKEGQNVTLSCEQNLNHDAMYWYRQDPGQGLRLIYYSQIVNDFQKGDIAEGYSVSREKKESFPLTVTSAQKNPTAFYLCASSKSGANTEAFFGQGTRLTVV.

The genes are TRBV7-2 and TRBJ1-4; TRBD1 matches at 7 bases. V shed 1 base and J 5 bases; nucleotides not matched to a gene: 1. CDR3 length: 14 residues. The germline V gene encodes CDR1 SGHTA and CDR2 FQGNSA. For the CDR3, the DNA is TGTGCCAGCAGCTTAGAACAGGGGAATGAAAAACTGTTTTTT. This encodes CASSLEQGNEKLFF.

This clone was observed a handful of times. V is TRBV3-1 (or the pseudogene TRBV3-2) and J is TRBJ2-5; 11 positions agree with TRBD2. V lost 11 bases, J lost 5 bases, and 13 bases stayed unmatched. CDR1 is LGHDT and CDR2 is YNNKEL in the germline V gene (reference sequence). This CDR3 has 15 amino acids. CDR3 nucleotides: TGTGCCTCCAGGGGCTTAGCGGGGGGGCAGGAGACCCAGTACTTC. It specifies CASRGLAGGQETQYF.

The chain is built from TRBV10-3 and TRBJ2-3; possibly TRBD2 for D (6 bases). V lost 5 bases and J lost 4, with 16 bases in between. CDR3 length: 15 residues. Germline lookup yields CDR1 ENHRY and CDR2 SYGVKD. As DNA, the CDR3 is TGTGCCATCAGTCTTGGGACTCTCGGCGCAGATACGCAGTATTTT. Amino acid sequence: CAISLGTLGADTQYF.

The CDR3 coding sequence is TGTGCCAGCAGCTTAGGGGACTTTTTGGGGACCCAGTACTTC. The encoded protein is CASSLGDFLGTQYF. The chain carries TRBV7-2 and TRBJ2-5; weak D call: TRBD2 (6 bases). V was pared by 1 base and J by 7 bases, with 13 bases between. This CDR3 has 14 amino acids. Germline-derived CDR1 and CDR2 are SGHTA and FQGNSA.